Detailed here is one T cell receptor (beta chain). Its matching antigen is unknown. The record originates from a study of shared clonotypes between healthy human individuals. V lost 2 bases to trimming and J lost 1 base, with 15 bases between them. CDR3 length: 17 residues. Germline CDR1 reads SGHRS; CDR2 reads YFSETQ. General study findings and limits: The study generally estimated greater richness for naive than memory subsets. Rarefaction demonstrated incomplete sorted-subset sequencing despite large depth.

CD45RO+ cells were combined with CCR7-negative CD45RA+ TemRA cells to form CD8 memory. The assay was carried out at the deep level. Measured with immunoSEQ multiplex PCR; TCRdb has only the in-frame clones, and not every one. The top ten clones hold roughly 15% of a sample with some 320,000 clones, roughly 91% of them seen once. This sequence was found in a man younger than 35 in good health. The chain links TRBV5-1 to TRBJ2-2; no definite D call. Input material: memory CD8+ T cells sorted from blood. The subset denotes: CD45RO+ cells pooled with CCR7-negative TemRA cells. Here the CDR3 DNA reads TGCGCCAGCAGCTTCGTAGAGCAGGCCAAGAACACCGGGGAGCTGTTTTTT. Residues: CASSFVEQAKNTGELFF.